This TCR beta chain was captured by sequencing in a study of cytomegalovirus exposure and HLA in healthy donors. The study, taken as a whole, reports: TCR association rates varied by HLA locus in a later analysis, with DRB1 highest and HLA-C lowest.

Trimming stripped 3 bases from V and 9 bases from J, with 12 bases between. Per germline, CDR1 MNHNS and CDR2 SASEGT. This CDR3 has 14 residues. 13 Jbeta primers and 60 Vbeta primers were used for the PCR. Clones were read by immunoSEQ multiplex PCR, and TCRdb kept only the in-frame ones, dropping some. The sample records about 76,000 clones, over 60% being singletons. On this clone itself: Its antigen is unknown.

Sequencing was performed on PBMCs. The receptor's source is a woman between 35 and 50 years old in good health and CMV-seropositive. The V call is TRBV6-1, the J call TRBJ1-6; D perhaps matches TRBD1 (5 bases). The CDR3 sequence is CASSDWQGSSPLHF. In DNA form, the CDR3 reads TGTGCCAGCAGTGATTGGCAGGGCAGTTCACCCCTCCACTTT.